These T cell receptor beta chains were read from a single sample in a study of cytomegalovirus exposure and HLA in healthy donors. Repertoires were generated with immunoSEQ multiplex PCR, while TCRdb's copy carries only in-frame clones and drops some. The sample lists about 170,000 clones; nearly 80% were seen once. The sequenced material came from PBMCs. The receptors shown here come from a woman aged 45-59 years in good health and CMV-seropositive. Each CDR3 is given with its conserved first and last residue. The order of the fields is clone size, D gene, J gene, V gene, CDR3 length, CDR3 DNA, CDR3 protein. A D gene is named only where the DNA matches it firmly. Only some rows state a clone size, as once, few, many or a class for expanded clones.

size: .; D: TRBD1; J: TRBJ2-1; V: TRBV11-2; length: 17; DNA: TGTGCCAGCAGCTTCTATCCGGGACAGGGAAGACACAATGAGCAGTTCTTC; CDR3: CASSFYPGQGRHNEQFF
size: few; D: .; J: TRBJ2-2; V: TRBV15; length: 16; DNA: TGTGCCACCAGCAGAGAATCCGCCTTCAGCACCGGGGAGCTGTTTTTT; CDR3: CATSRESAFSTGELFF
size: .; D: TRBD1; J: TRBJ1-2; V: TRBV5-4; length: 15; DNA: TGTGCCAGCAGCTTCGAAGACAGGGAGTTCTATGGCTACACCTTC; CDR3: CASSFEDREFYGYTF
size: .; D: .; J: TRBJ2-1; V: TRBV5-4; length: 13; DNA: TGTGCCAGCAGCTCAACGGCCCGGGATGAGCAGTTCTTC; CDR3: CASSSTARDEQFF
size: .; D: .; J: TRBJ2-2; V: TRBV4-3; length: 17; DNA: TGCGCCAGCAGCCAAGATAACGTGCGGGGAAAAACCGGGGAGCTGTTTTTT; CDR3: CASSQDNVRGKTGELFF
size: .; D: .; J: TRBJ1-2; V: TRBV19; length: 15; DNA: TGTGCCAGCCGACCGGGTGGGTCAGCGCCTGCAGGCTACACCTTC; CDR3: CASRPGGSAPAGYTF
size: .; D: .; J: TRBJ2-3; V: TRBV5-6; length: 15; DNA: TGTGCCAGCAGCTTAGGGGATACCGGCGGAGATACGCAGTATTTT; CDR3: CASSLGDTGGDTQYF
size: .; D: TRBD2; J: TRBJ2-1; V: TRBV9; length: 14; DNA: TGTGCCAGTGGGAGCGGGGGAAGCTACAATGAGCAGTTCTTC; CDR3: CASGSGGSYNEQFF
size: .; D: .; J: TRBJ2-1; V: TRBV4-2; length: 15; DNA: TGTGCCAGCAGCCAAGGTGGCTCAGGGTACAATGAGCAGTTCTTC; CDR3: CASSQGGSGYNEQFF
size: few; D: TRBD1; J: TRBJ1-6; V: TRBV2; length: 17; DNA: TGTGCCAGCAGCGAAACTTTATTCGAGGGGGCTAATTCACCCCTCCACTTT; CDR3: CASSETLFEGANSPLHF
size: .; D: .; J: TRBJ2-7; V: TRBV2; length: 12; DNA: TGTGCCAGCAGTGAACAGTACTACGAGCAGTACTTC; CDR3: CASSEQYYEQYF
size: .; D: TRBD1; J: TRBJ1-1; V: TRBV10-3; length: 15; DNA: TGTGCCATCTGGGCAGGGGGCGCCCCGAACACTGAAGCTTTCTTT; CDR3: CAIWAGGAPNTEAFF
size: .; D: .; J: TRBJ2-3; V: TRBV7-9; length: 11; DNA: TGTGCCAGCAGGACAGGAGATACGCAGTATTTT; CDR3: CASRTGDTQYF
size: .; D: .; J: TRBJ1-2; V: TRBV10-2; length: 12; DNA: TGCGCCAGCAGGGGGGGGGATCTTGGCTACACCTTC; CDR3: CASRGGDLGYTF
size: .; D: .; J: TRBJ2-5; V: TRBV6-5; length: 13; DNA: TGTGCCAGCAGTTACACAGGGCTGGAGACCCAGTACTTC; CDR3: CASSYTGLETQYF
size: .; D: TRBD1; J: TRBJ1-2; V: TRBV30; length: 16; DNA: TGTGCCTGGAGTAGAACAGGGGGCTCAGTAGTCTATGGCTACACCTTC; CDR3: CAWSRTGGSVVYGYTF
size: .; D: TRBD2; J: TRBJ2-3; V: TRBV27; length: 18; DNA: TGTGCCAGCAGTTTATCTTCCGGCGGGGGGCCCTCACAGAATACGCAGTATTTT; CDR3: CASSLSSGGGPSQNTQYF
size: few; D: TRBD1; J: TRBJ1-2; V: TRBV7-9; length: 16; DNA: TGTGCCAGCAGCTTAGCGGCAGGACAGGGGGCCACAAGTGAGTCCTTC; CDR3: CASSLAAGQGATSESF
size: .; D: TRBD2; J: TRBJ2-1; V: TRBV5-4; length: 18; DNA: TGTGCCAGCAGCTCGCCCGGGACTAGCGGGGGGTCCTACAATGAGCAGTTCTTC; CDR3: CASSSPGTSGGSYNEQFF
size: .; D: TRBD1; J: TRBJ2-7; V: TRBV5-1; length: 15; DNA: TGCGCCAGCAGCTACACCGGGACAGGGGGTGACGAGCAGTACTTC; CDR3: CASSYTGTGGDEQYF
size: .; D: TRBD2; J: TRBJ2-7; V: TRBV6-5; length: 15; DNA: TGTGCCAGCAGTAGACTAGCGGGAGTCCCCTACGAGCAGTACTTC; CDR3: CASSRLAGVPYEQYF
size: few; D: .; J: TRBJ1-2; V: TRBV19; length: 12; DNA: TGTGCCAGTAGTATAGACGGGAATGGCTACACCTTC; CDR3: CASSIDGNGYTF
size: few; D: .; J: TRBJ2-1; V: TRBV6-6; length: 15; DNA: TGTGCCAGCAGGCGGGGCGAATACTCCTACAATGAGCAGTTCTTC; CDR3: CASRRGEYSYNEQFF
size: .; D: TRBD1; J: TRBJ2-2; V: TRBV10-2; length: 15; DNA: TGCGCCAGCAGTGCGAGGACAGGGGGCACCGGGGAGCTGTTTTTT; CDR3: CASSARTGGTGELFF
size: .; D: TRBD1; J: TRBJ1-2; V: TRBV5-8; length: 14; DNA: TGTGCCAGCAGCTCAGGGGACAGGGGCCGGGGCTACACCTTC; CDR3: CASSSGDRGRGYTF
size: .; D: .; J: TRBJ2-1; V: TRBV27; length: 13; DNA: TGTGCCAGCAGCCCCGATCTGACAGATGAGCAGTTCTTC; CDR3: CASSPDLTDEQFF
size: few; D: .; J: TRBJ2-6; V: TRBV9; length: 14; DNA: TGTGCCAGCAGCGTCTCGTCGGGGGCCAACGTCCTGACTTTC; CDR3: CASSVSSGANVLTF
size: .; D: TRBD1; J: TRBJ2-7; V: TRBV6-6; length: 15; DNA: TGTGCCAGCAGCGCCGGGACAGGGGGCTCCTACGAGCAGTACTTC; CDR3: CASSAGTGGSYEQYF
size: .; D: TRBD1; J: TRBJ2-2; V: TRBV6-5; length: 15; DNA: TGTGCCAGCAGTTACGGGACAGGGTTCGCCGGGGAGCTGTTTTTT; CDR3: CASSYGTGFAGELFF
size: .; D: .; J: TRBJ2-5; V: TRBV7-8; length: 14; DNA: TGTGCCAGCAGCGTTCAGGGATTCCAAGAGACCCAGTACTTC; CDR3: CASSVQGFQETQYF
size: .; D: TRBD1; J: TRBJ2-5; V: TRBV30; length: 12; DNA: TGTGCCTGGAGTACAGGGGGAAAGACCCAGTACTTC; CDR3: CAWSTGGKTQYF
size: few; D: .; J: TRBJ2-3; V: TRBV4-3; length: 16; DNA: TGCGCCAGCAGCCAAGCGCGGACAGCCATCACAGATACGCAGTATTTT; CDR3: CASSQARTAITDTQYF
size: .; D: .; J: TRBJ1-4; V: TRBV7-2; length: 14; DNA: TGTGCCAGCAGCTTAAAGGTTTCAGGTGAAAAACTGTTTTTT; CDR3: CASSLKVSGEKLFF
size: few; D: .; J: TRBJ1-6; V: TRBV4-3; length: 16; DNA: TGCGCCAGCAGCCAAGATACACAGGGTCTCCATTCACCCCTCCACTTT; CDR3: CASSQDTQGLHSPLHF
size: few; D: TRBD1; J: TRBJ2-2; V: TRBV9; length: 14; DNA: TGTGCCAGCAGCGGACGGACAGGGACCGGGGAGCTGTTTTTT; CDR3: CASSGRTGTGELFF
size: .; D: .; J: TRBJ2-2; V: TRBV7-6; length: 13; DNA: TGTGCCAGCAGGGGGACACTAACCGGGGAGCTGTTTTTT; CDR3: CASRGTLTGELFF
size: .; D: TRBD1; J: TRBJ1-1; V: TRBV7-9; length: 18; DNA: TGTGCCAGCAGCTCTCCCACCGGACAGGTTCGGATGAACACTGAAGCTTTCTTT; CDR3: CASSSPTGQVRMNTEAFF
size: few; D: TRBD1; J: TRBJ2-5; V: TRBV4-3; length: 14; DNA: TGCGCCAGCAGCCACGGACAGGGGCAAGAGACCCAGTACTTC; CDR3: CASSHGQGQETQYF
size: .; D: TRBD2; J: TRBJ2-1; V: TRBV4-1; length: 17; DNA: TGCGCCAGCAGCCAAGATCCCCCGACTAGCGGGGACAATGAGCAGTTCTTC; CDR3: CASSQDPPTSGDNEQFF
size: once; D: .; J: TRBJ1-3; V: TRBV6-5; length: 14; DNA: TGTGCCAGCAGTTATCGGGGATCTGGAAACACCATATATTTT; CDR3: CASSYRGSGNTIYF
size: .; D: .; J: TRBJ2-1; V: TRBV27; length: 17; DNA: TGTGCCAGCAGGACTGTTCGGGGGGCCCTCTCCTACAATGAGCAGTTCTTC; CDR3: CASRTVRGALSYNEQFF
size: .; D: .; J: TRBJ2-2; V: TRBV7-8; length: 17; DNA: TGTGCCAGCAGCTTAGGTAGTGGGACAAGGAACACCGGGGAGCTGTTTTTT; CDR3: CASSLGSGTRNTGELFF
size: once; D: TRBD1; J: TRBJ1-5; V: TRBV6-1; length: 14; DNA: TGTGCCAGCAGTGTTAGGGGGCGAGATCAGCCCCAGCATTTT; CDR3: CASSVRGRDQPQHF
size: .; D: .; J: TRBJ2-4; V: TRBV10-3; length: 17; DNA: TGTGCCATCAGTGAGGGCCGCGGGGGCCACGCCAAAAACATTCAGTACTTC; CDR3: CAISEGRGGHAKNIQYF
size: .; D: .; J: TRBJ1-3; V: TRBV6-1; length: 13; DNA: TGTGCCAGCGGGAGACACTCTGGAAACACCATATATTTT; CDR3: CASGRHSGNTIYF
size: .; D: .; J: TRBJ2-3; V: TRBV5-4; length: 17; DNA: TGTGCCAGCAGCTTGGAGGAGGGGAGGCTGGGGGGAGATACGCAGTATTTT; CDR3: CASSLEEGRLGGDTQYF
size: .; D: .; J: TRBJ2-3; V: TRBV7-9; length: 14; DNA: TGTGCCAGCAGCTCCGACCGGGTCTGGGATACGCAGTATTTT; CDR3: CASSSDRVWDTQYF
size: .; D: .; J: TRBJ2-4; V: TRBV7-2; length: 17; DNA: TGTGCCAGCAGCTTAGATGGACAGCTACTAGCCAAAAACATTCAGTACTTC; CDR3: CASSLDGQLLAKNIQYF
size: .; D: .; J: TRBJ1-1; V: TRBV10-3; length: 14; DNA: TGTGCCATCAGCCCTATGGGCAGAACCAACGAAGCTTTCTTT; CDR3: CAISPMGRTNEAFF
size: .; D: TRBD2; J: TRBJ2-1; V: TRBV4-1; length: 16; DNA: TGCGCCAGCAGCCTAGGTGGCGGGGGGTTATACAATGAGCAGTTCTTC; CDR3: CASSLGGGGLYNEQFF
size: once; D: .; J: TRBJ1-1; V: TRBV4-1; length: 15; DNA: TGCGCCAGCAGCACCTCGAGTTCTTTGTACACTGAAGCTTTCTTT; CDR3: CASSTSSSLYTEAFF
size: .; D: TRBD1; J: TRBJ2-5; V: TRBV15; length: 17; DNA: TGTGCCACCAGCAGGAGCCTCAGGGCAGGGGGTGCGGAGACCCAGTACTTC; CDR3: CATSRSLRAGGAETQYF
size: once; D: .; J: TRBJ2-7; V: TRBV6-1; length: 15; DNA: TGTGCCAGCAGTGAAACGGTAGCGTACTCCTACGAGCAGTACTTC; CDR3: CASSETVAYSYEQYF
size: .; D: TRBD2; J: TRBJ2-1; V: TRBV11-3; length: 16; DNA: TGTGCCAGCAGCCCGAGGGGGACTAGCGCCTTCAATGAGCAGTTCTTC; CDR3: CASSPRGTSAFNEQFF
size: once; D: .; J: TRBJ2-7; V: TRBV5-4; length: 18; DNA: TGTGCCAGCAGCCAAGCTTGGGGGACCGCCGACGGGAGCTACGAGCAGTACTTC; CDR3: CASSQAWGTADGSYEQYF